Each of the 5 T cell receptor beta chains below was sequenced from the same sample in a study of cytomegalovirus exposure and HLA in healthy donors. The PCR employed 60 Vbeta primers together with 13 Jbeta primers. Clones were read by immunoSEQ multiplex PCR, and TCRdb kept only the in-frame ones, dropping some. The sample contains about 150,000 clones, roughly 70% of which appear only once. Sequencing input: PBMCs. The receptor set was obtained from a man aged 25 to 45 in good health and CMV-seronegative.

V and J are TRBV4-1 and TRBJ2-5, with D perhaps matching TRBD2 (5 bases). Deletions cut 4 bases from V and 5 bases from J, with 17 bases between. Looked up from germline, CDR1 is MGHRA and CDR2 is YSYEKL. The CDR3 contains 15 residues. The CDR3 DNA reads TGCGCCAGCAGCCTGCGGGCTTCCACTTGGGAGACCCAGTACTTC. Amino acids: CASSLRASTWETQYF.

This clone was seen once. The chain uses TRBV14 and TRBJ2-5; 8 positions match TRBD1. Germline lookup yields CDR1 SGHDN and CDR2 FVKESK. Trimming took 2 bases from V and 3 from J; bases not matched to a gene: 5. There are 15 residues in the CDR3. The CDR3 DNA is TGTGCCAGCAGCCAATCACCGGGACAGGAAGAGACCCAGTACTTC. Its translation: CASSQSPGQEETQYF.

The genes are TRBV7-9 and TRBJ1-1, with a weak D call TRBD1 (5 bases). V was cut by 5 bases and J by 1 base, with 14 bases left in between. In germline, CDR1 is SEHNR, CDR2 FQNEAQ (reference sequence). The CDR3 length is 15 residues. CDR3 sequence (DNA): TGTGCCAGCAGCCGGCCTGGGGCAGGGAACACTGAAGCTTTCTTT. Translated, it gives CASSRPGAGNTEAFF.

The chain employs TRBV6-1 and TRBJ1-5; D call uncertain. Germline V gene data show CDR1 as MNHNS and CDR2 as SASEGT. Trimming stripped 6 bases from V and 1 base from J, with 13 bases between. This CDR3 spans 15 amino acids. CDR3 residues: CASRKERRSNQPQHF. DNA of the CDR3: TGTGCCAGCAGAAAGGAGAGAAGAAGCAATCAGCCCCAGCATTTT.

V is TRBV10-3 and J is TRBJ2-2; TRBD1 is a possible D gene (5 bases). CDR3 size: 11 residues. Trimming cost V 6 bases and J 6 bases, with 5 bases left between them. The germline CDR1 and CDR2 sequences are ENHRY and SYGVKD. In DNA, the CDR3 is TGTGCCATCAGGGGGCCCGGGGAGCTGTTTTTT. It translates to CAIRGPGELFF.